Presented here are 21 T cell receptor beta chains from one specimen sequenced in a study of post-analysis software for immune sequencing data. Overall study results and limits: Patients used a few TRBV segments, including TRBV5-6, TRBV5-1 and TRBV20-1, more often than controls.

TCR beta cDNA libraries included unique molecular identifiers. Via MiXCR, TCRdb re-called the PCR reads, giving one row per CDR3 protein. In the table there are some 190,000 distinct CDR3 sequences, 29% of which are singletons. Antigen specificity for these receptors is unknown. Sequenced input: blood. The receptors here all came from a girl younger than 18 with multiple sclerosis.

The J gene is TRBJ2-1, the V gene TRBV29-1; 9 bases map to TRBD2. This CDR3 spans 13 amino acids. The V gene's germline CDR1 is SQVTM and CDR2 ANQGSEA. The V and J ends lost 8 bases and 6 bases, in that order; junction bases with no gene match: 8. Here the CDR3 reads CSSLAGAGNEQFF. In DNA form, the CDR3 reads TGCAGCTCCTTAGCGGGAGCAGGCAATGAGCAGTTCTTC.

This chain links TRBV5-1 with TRBJ2-1; TRBD2 matches at 9 bases. The J call may be in error: the DNA end matches TRBJ2-7 better. Germline CDR1 SGHRS, CDR2 YFSETQ. The CDR3 has 16 residues. This chain's CDR3 is CASSLEAGGPYNEQYF. CDR3 DNA: TGCGCCAGCAGCTTGGAAGCGGGAGGCCCCTACAATGAGCAGTACTTC.

As regards this clonotype: One end of the junction does not line up with germline, which may come from a read error. The rearrangement joins TRBV24-1 to TRBJ2-5, with D maybe TRBD2 (6 bases). Germline V gene sequence: CDR1 KGHDR, CDR2 SFDVKD. The CDR3 sequence is 14 residues long. The CDR3 loop is CGTSHGGPKETQYF. The DNA for the CDR3 is TGTGGCACCAGTCACGGAGGGCCGAAAGAGACCCAGTACTTC.

A note on this clonotype: This may stem from a read error, because a much larger clone lies one nucleotide away. This chain connects TRBV7-8 to TRBJ2-4, with 8 bases lining up with TRBD2. The CDR3 is 14 residues long. Germline lookup yields CDR1 SGHVS and CDR2 FQNEAQ. The CDR3 nucleotides are TGTACCAGCAGCTTAACGGGAGGGAATGGCATTCAGTACTTC. It is translated as CTSSLTGGNGIQYF.

This clonotype has just a few counts. V is TRBV20-1 and J is TRBJ1-2; TRBD1 matches at 10 bases. The ends lost 5 bases at V and 4 bases at J; junction bases unmatched: 7. The germline gives CDR1 DFQATT, CDR2 SNEGSKA (reference sequence). The CDR3 is made up of 14 amino acids. CDR3 protein: CSASPGQGTYGYTF. The CDR3 DNA follows: TGCAGTGCTTCCCCGGGACAGGGGACCTATGGCTACACCTTC.

This clonotype showed up many times. The chain couples TRBV6-6 to TRBJ2-5; TRBD1 agrees at 7 bases. V trimming: 2 bases; J trimming: 2 bases; junction bases outside the gene matches: 2. Germline CDR1 MNHNY, CDR2 SVGAGI (reference sequence). The CDR3 totals 14 residues. The CDR3 DNA reads TGTGCCAGCAGTTACGTGACAGGGCAAGAGACCCAGTACTTC. Translation: CASSYVTGQETQYF.

As regards this clonotype: A much larger clone differs by one base, so this may be a read error. This chain connects TRBV7-3 to TRBJ2-5; the D is unclear. Per germline, CDR1 SGHTA and CDR2 FQGTGA. The CDR3 length is 13 residues. DNA for the CDR3: TGTACCAGCAGCTTAATGAAGGGAGAGACCCAGTACTTC. Its protein product is CTSSLMKGETQYF.

This clonotype was counted between two and nine times. J is TRBJ1-5 and V is TRBV28; D perhaps matches TRBD1 (5 bases). This CDR3 comprises 16 residues. Looked up from germline, CDR1 is MDHEN and CDR2 is SYDVKM. The V end lost 6 bases, the J end lost 0 bases, and 15 bases lay between the germline ends. As DNA, the CDR3 is TGTGCCAGCAGAAACCGGGACGGAAATAGCAATCAGCCCCAGCATTTT. Amino acids: CASRNRDGNSNQPQHF.

In this sample, this clonotype turned up a few times. In nucleotides, the CDR3 is TGCAGCGTGCGGACAGGGGTGAACACCGGGGAGCTGTTTTTT. This encodes CSVRTGVNTGELFF. J is TRBJ2-2 and V is TRBV29-1; TRBD1 matches 9 bases. Germline CDR1 reads SQVTM; CDR2 reads ANQGSEA. V lost 6 bases to trimming and J lost 1 base; unmatched junction nucleotides: 3. The CDR3 has 14 residues.

This clonotype has more than one count but fewer than ten. A read error may be the cause here, since a much bigger clone is one base away. V usage is TRBV29-1 and J usage is TRBJ2-5; TRBD2 matches 7 bases. This CDR3 has 15 residues. Germline V gene data show CDR1 as SQVTM and CDR2 as ANQGSEA. V dropped 6 bases and J dropped 11; count of bases not matched to a gene: 21. The CDR3 here is CSVATRLAVYNEQYF. In DNA form, the CDR3 reads TGCAGCGTCGCTACCCGACTAGCCGTATACAATGAGCAGTACTTC. Based on the CDR3 plus reference TRBV29-1 and TRBJ2-5, the full variable domain is SAVISQKPSRDICQRGTSLTIQCQVDSQVTMMFWYRQQPGQSLTLIATANQGSEATYESGFVIDKFPISRPNLTFSTLTVSNMSPEDSSIYLCSVATRLAVYNEQYFGPGTRLLVL.

The rearrangement links TRBV7-6 to TRBJ2-5; D might be TRBD1 (6 bases). The CDR3 is made up of 14 amino acids. Between the trimmed V and J ends, which lost 7 bases and 1 base, there was a span of 13 bases. Germline CDR1 SGHVS, CDR2 FNYEAQ. This chain's CDR3 is CASTRDRSQETQYF. CDR3 coding DNA: TGTGCCAGCACCAGAGACAGGTCCCAAGAGACCCAGTACTTC.

This clonotype was found a few times. The chain uses TRBV7-2 and TRBJ1-5; 7 bases align to TRBD1. CDR3 length: 16 residues. The trim removed 5 bases at V and 0 bases at J, leaving 7 bases unmatched. CDR1 SGHTA and CDR2 FQGNSA come from the germline V gene. The CDR3 protein is CASSLETGISNQPQHF. The CDR3, as DNA: TGTGCCAGCAGCCTAGAGACAGGGATTAGCAATCAGCCCCAGCATTTT.

The genes are TRBV20-1 and TRBJ2-1, with D maybe TRBD2 (5 bases). The CDR3 is 13 residues long. V was cut by 5 bases and J by 5 bases, with 13 bases left in between. Germline CDR1 is DFQATT and CDR2 is SNEGSKA (reference sequence). The chain's CDR3 is CSAPAPGNNEQFF. In DNA, the CDR3 is TGCAGTGCTCCAGCTCCGGGAAACAATGAGCAGTTCTTC.

This clonotype was seen repeatedly, ten times or more. The rearrangement uses TRBV20-1 and TRBJ2-1; D is perhaps TRBD2 (7 bases). Per the germline V gene, CDR1 is DFQATT and CDR2 is SNEGSKA (reference sequence). Trimming took off 2 bases at V and 7 bases at J, with 15 bases between the two ends. The CDR3 spans 14 residues. CDR3 nucleotide sequence: TGCAGTGCTAGAAGGGGGGGGCGTATTAATGAGCAGTTCTTC. Protein: CSARRGGRINEQFF.

This clonotype was seen many times. This chain joins TRBV29-1 and TRBJ2-7; D gene ambiguous. Per germline, CDR1 SQVTM and CDR2 ANQGSEA. This CDR3 spans 11 amino acids. V was trimmed by 1 base and J by 4 bases, leaving 5 bases between them. CDR3 DNA sequence: TGCAGCGTTGAAGTTAGGTACGAGCAGTACTTC. Residues: CSVEVRYEQYF.

The J gene is TRBJ1-2, the V gene TRBV9; D remains ambiguous. V was pared by 0 bases and J by 6 bases, with 15 bases between. The length of the CDR3 is 15 residues. Germline CDR1 SGDLS, CDR2 YYNGEE. This CDR3 is CASSVDWTVRNGYTF. In DNA form, the CDR3 reads TGTGCCAGCAGCGTAGATTGGACCGTAAGGAATGGCTACACCTTC.

About this clonotype: Given a much more abundant clone one base away, this may be a read error. This chain uses TRBV4-1 with TRBJ2-5; no reliable D call. CDR3 length equals 14 residues. The germline V and J ends were trimmed by 4 bases and 11 bases, with 20 bases remaining between them. CDR1 and CDR2 from the germline V gene are MGHRA and YSYEKL. The CDR3: CASSLPQARHEQYF. The CDR3 nucleotides read TGCGCCAGCAGCCTGCCCCAAGCGCGGCATGAGCAGTACTTC.

V is TRBV21-1 and J is TRBJ2-1. TRBV21-1 is a pseudogene locus. The CDR3 totals 16 residues. CDR3 residues: CASSKAGRGSYNEQFF. Here the CDR3 DNA reads TGTGCCAGCAGCAAAGCTGGAAGGGGATCGTACAATGAGCAGTTCTTC.

This clonotype has a count of ten or more. The genes are TRBV7-8 and TRBJ2-3, with D tentatively TRBD2 (6 bases). Trimming left V 4 bases short and J 0 bases short, with 11 bases between. This CDR3 contains 15 residues. The germline V gene has CDR1 SGHVS and CDR2 FQNEAQ. The CDR3 here is CASSSLAGSTDTQYF. The CDR3 DNA reads TGTGCCAGCAGCTCCTTGGCGGGAAGCACAGATACGCAGTATTTT. Full variable domain (outside the CDR3, taken from reference TRBV7-8 and TRBJ2-3): GAGVSQSPRYKVAKRGQDVALRCDPISGHVSLFWYQQALGQGPEFLTYFQNEAQLDKSGLPSDRFFAERPEGSVSTLKIQRTQQEDSAVYLCASSSLAGSTDTQYFGPGTRLTVL.

This chain joins TRBV5-1 and TRBJ2-5, with D possibly TRBD2 on 5 matching bases. The germline V gene has CDR1 SGHRS and CDR2 YFSETQ. This CDR3 region has 15 residues. V was trimmed by 4 bases and J by 1 base, leaving 14 bases between them. The CDR3 nucleotides are TGCGCCAGCAGCGGGCGGGCCCGAGGCCAAGAGACCCAGTACTTC. Translating gives CASSGRARGQETQYF. Full variable domain (outside the CDR3, taken from reference TRBV5-1 and TRBJ2-5): KAGVTQTPRYLIKTRGQQVTLSCSPISGHRSVSWYQQTPGQGLQFLFEYFSETQRNKGNFPGRFSGRQFSNSRSEMNVSTLELGDSALYLCASSGRARGQETQYFGPGTRLLVL.

This clonotype was detected many times. The J gene is TRBJ2-1, the V gene TRBV20-1, with D uncertain. V was clipped by 3 bases and J by 12 bases, with 3 bases between them. This CDR3 region has 8 residues. CDR1 and CDR2 from the germline V gene are DFQATT and SNEGSKA (reference sequence). DNA for the CDR3: TGCAGTGCTAGTGGGCAGTTCTTC. Protein: CSASGQFF.